These T cell receptor beta chains were read from a single sample in a study of metastatic and nonmetastatic thyroid tumors. TCRdb re-clonotyped the PCR reads via MiXCR. The sample has some 28,000 clones, roughly 19% seen once. Sequencing was carried out using blood. The origin of the receptors is a female donor with papillary thyroid cancer or a benign thyroid nodule (not recorded which). Some clones in this sample may be carry-over from other donors' samples. Each CDR3 is given with its conserved first and last residue. Fields, in order: J gene, V gene, CDR3 protein.

j_gene: TRBJ1-5
v_gene: TRBV30
CDR3aa: CAWSVVAGSQPQHF

j_gene: TRBJ1-5
v_gene: TRBV20-1
CDR3aa: CSARWFRRGPSNQPQHF

j_gene: TRBJ1-5
v_gene: TRBV20-1
CDR3aa: CSARRGSGDQPQHF

j_gene: TRBJ2-1
v_gene: TRBV5-1
CDR3aa: CASSLGSGRSYNEQFF

j_gene: TRBJ2-6
v_gene: TRBV6-1
CDR3aa: CASTPIGANVLTF

j_gene: TRBJ2-4
v_gene: TRBV2
CDR3aa: CASRWRTSGAKNIQYF

j_gene: TRBJ2-3
v_gene: TRBV5-1
CDR3aa: CASSLADQTTDTQYF

j_gene: TRBJ2-1
v_gene: TRBV18
CDR3aa: CASSPGLVGWVEQFF

j_gene: TRBJ2-2
v_gene: TRBV30
CDR3aa: CAWNLVQIGAGELFF

j_gene: TRBJ2-5
v_gene: TRBV5-1
CDR3aa: CASSLSRVVETQYF

j_gene: TRBJ1-1
v_gene: TRBV20-1
CDR3aa: CSAPRGDTEAFF

j_gene: TRBJ2-1
v_gene: TRBV27
CDR3aa: CASIIGHAREQFF

j_gene: TRBJ1-3
v_gene: TRBV7-2
CDR3aa: CASSPGVAGGNTIYF

j_gene: TRBJ1-1
v_gene: TRBV7-9
CDR3aa: CASSPTGHTEDLF

j_gene: TRBJ1-2
v_gene: TRBV6-1
CDR3aa: CASSNRGRSYTF

j_gene: TRBJ2-3
v_gene: TRBV11-2
CDR3aa: CASSARLAGGADTQYF

j_gene: TRBJ2-7
v_gene: TRBV30
CDR3aa: CAWSGGKQADYEQYF

j_gene: TRBJ2-3
v_gene: TRBV9
CDR3aa: CASSDQGAGYTDTQYF

j_gene: TRBJ2-1
v_gene: TRBV28
CDR3aa: CASSLPTGDNEQFF

j_gene: TRBJ2-2
v_gene: TRBV3-1
CDR3aa: CASSPSFTGELFF

j_gene: TRBJ2-7
v_gene: TRBV7-9
CDR3aa: CASSLGDRGSYEQYF

j_gene: TRBJ1-5
v_gene: TRBV9
CDR3aa: CASSADPGQKYRNHPQHF

j_gene: TRBJ1-1
v_gene: TRBV5-1
CDR3aa: CASSLSAGGDTEAFF

j_gene: TRBJ2-1
v_gene: TRBV6-1
CDR3aa: CASSRAYNEQFF

j_gene: TRBJ2-2
v_gene: TRBV6-2/TRBV6-3
CDR3aa: CASRLRAGGPTGELFF

j_gene: TRBJ2-1
v_gene: TRBV27
CDR3aa: CASQDRSSYNEQFF

j_gene: TRBJ2-1
v_gene: TRBV7-2
CDR3aa: CASSLAGTSGSGEQFF

j_gene: TRBJ2-1
v_gene: TRBV12-3/TRBV12-4
CDR3aa: CASCYHGAANDQFF

j_gene: TRBJ1-2
v_gene: TRBV5-4
CDR3aa: CASSLAKLNYGYTF